The sequence of this TCR beta chain was determined in a study of OX40 agonist ivuxolimab in advanced cancers. This CDR3 contains 11 residues. Germline loops: CDR1 MNHNY, CDR2 SVGAGI (reference sequence). Trimming cost V 7 bases and J 8 bases, with 8 bases left between them. Assay: immunoSEQ multiplex PCR; the TCRdb copy retains only in-frame clones and omits some. The table lists 20,000 or so clones, roughly 88% of them singletons. The clonotype comes from an adult with an advanced solid tumor such as melanoma, head and neck, liver or kidney cancer. The material was CD4+ or CD8+ T cells sorted from blood, obtained in a trial of the OX40 agonist ivuxolimab. The gene calls are TRBV6-6 and TRBJ2-2; D unresolved. CDR3 amino acids: CASTQRGELFF. The CDR3 bases are TGTGCCAGCACCCAAAGGGGGGAGCTGTTTTTT.